The next 16 T cell receptor beta chains were all read from a single sample in a study of T cells in Graves' hyperthyroidism and ophthalmopathy. Authors of the study amplified TCR beta CDR3 regions from RNA transcripts. The TCR CDR3 was amplified in a first-round RT-PCR using the HTBI primer set. One entry per CDR3 protein, called by TCRdb with MiXCR from the multiplex PCR reads. There are hundreds of thousands of distinct CDR3 sequences in the sample; 19% occur only once, and roughly 3.5% lies in the top ten. The sample consisted of blood. These receptors came from a young woman with Graves' hyperthyroidism.

This clonotype was recorded many times. This chain links TRBV4-1 with TRBJ2-7, with 7 nucleotides matching TRBD1. CDR1 is MGHRA, CDR2 YSYEKL, per germline. J was trimmed by 2 bases and V by 2 bases; bases with no gene match: 9. This CDR3 spans 16 amino acids. CDR3 sequence reads: CASSQPTGTDPYEQYF. The CDR3 bases are TGCGCCAGCAGCCAACCAACCGGGACAGACCCCTACGAGCAGTACTTC.

This clonotype was counted at least ten times. A read error may explain this, as a much larger clone is one base away. This rearrangement joins TRBV12-3 or TRBV12-4 to TRBJ1-1, with a weak D call TRBD1 (5 bases). The CDR3 consists of 14 residues. Trimming took off 7 bases at V and 1 base at J, with 13 bases between the two ends. The CDR3 nucleotides read TGTGCCAGCACCAAGGACAAGGGGAACACTGAAGCTTTCTTT. It codes for CASTKDKGNTEAFF.

This chain links TRBV12-3 or TRBV12-4 with TRBJ1-2; TRBD1 is a possible D gene (6 bases). The ends were cut back, 3 bases at V and 8 bases at J, with 13 bases in the middle. This CDR3 has 13 amino acids. DNA for the CDR3: TGTGCCAGCAGTTTCGGTACAGGGCAAGGCTACACCTTC. Protein sequence: CASSFGTGQGYTF.

This clonotype has at least ten counts. V is TRBV24-1 and J is TRBJ1-5, with D uncertain. This CDR3 is built from 12 residues. Per germline, CDR1 KGHDR and CDR2 SFDVKD. The V end was cut by 3 bases, the J end by 4 bases, with 3 bases between. The CDR3 loop reads CATSDENQPQHF. CDR3 coding DNA: TGTGCCACCAGTGATGAAAATCAGCCCCAGCATTTT.

This clonotype was picked up many times. Just one base apart from a much larger clone, this may be a read error. The rearrangement uses TRBV20-1 and TRBJ2-5; a possible D gene is TRBD2 (5 bases). The CDR3 has 14 amino acids. Trimming took 6 bases from V and 0 from J, leaving 14 bases between them. Germline V gives CDR1 DFQATT, CDR2 SNEGSKA (reference sequence). The CDR3 here is CSAAPLSDQETQYF. The CDR3 nucleotides are TGCAGTGCCGCTCCACTTAGCGACCAAGAGACCCAGTACTTC.

This clonotype has a count of ten or more. The chain links TRBV7-2 to TRBJ2-5; the D gene is possibly TRBD2 (5 bases). CDR1 is SGHTA and CDR2 is FQGNSA in the germline V gene. CDR3 size: 13 residues. Trimming took off 5 bases at V and 1 base at J, with 8 bases between the two ends. CDR3 loop: CASSPRVQETQYF. CDR3 coding DNA: TGTGCCAGCAGCCCGCGGGTCCAAGAGACCCAGTACTTC.

A note on this clonotype: Relative to the germline gene, one junction end is altered; a read error may explain this. The V and J genes are TRBV10-2 and TRBJ2-7; TRBD2 matches 7 bases. CDR3 size: 15 residues. Germline V gene lookup returns CDR1 WSHSY and CDR2 SAAADI. The CDR3 sequence: CASSLEGGAAYEQYF. CDR3 nucleotides: TGTGCCAGCAGCCTAGAGGGAGGGGCAGCCTACGAGCAGTACTTC.

This clonotype was seen many times. The V and J genes are TRBV9 and TRBJ1-2, with D uncertain. V was clipped by 3 bases and J by 3 bases, with 18 bases between them. The germline gives CDR1 SGDLS, CDR2 YYNGEE. This CDR3 region has 16 residues. The CDR3 DNA reads TGTGCCAGCAGCGATCCTATTCGCGGAGGTGACTATGGCTACACCTTC. This encodes CASSDPIRGGDYGYTF.

This clonotype was recorded many times. The rearrangement uses TRBV18 and TRBJ2-5; D is unresolved. The CDR3 is made up of 15 amino acids. Germline CDR1 is KGHSH and CDR2 is LQKENI. The V end lost 2 bases, the J end lost 3 bases, and 13 bases lay between the germline ends. In nucleotides, the CDR3 is TGTGCCAGCTCACCAGGACCCGGCGAGAAAGAGACCCAGTACTTC. The encoded protein is CASSPGPGEKETQYF.

This chain joins TRBV5-1 and TRBJ1-1; D gene unclear. V shed 0 bases and J shed 0 bases, with 6 bases lying between them. CDR1 is SGHRS, CDR2 YFSETQ, per germline. This CDR3 has 14 amino acids. The CDR3 DNA reads TGCGCCAGCAGCTTGGACGGAATGAACACTGAAGCTTTCTTT. Its translation: CASSLDGMNTEAFF.

The J gene is TRBJ2-3, the V gene TRBV28; D is unclear. From germline, CDR1 is MDHEN and CDR2 SYDVKM. The CDR3 contains 14 residues. The ends were cut back, 3 bases at V and 3 bases at J, with 10 bases in the middle. In DNA, the CDR3 is TGTGCCAGCAGTTTTGTAGCCGGAACAGATACGCAGTATTTT. As protein: CASSFVAGTDTQYF.

The chain recombines TRBV6-1 with TRBJ1-1; 7 positions match TRBD1. The V and J ends lost 10 bases and 0 bases, in that order; junction bases with no gene match: 8. CDR1 and CDR2 (germline): MNHNS, SASEGT. The CDR3 contains 14 residues. The CDR3 reads CATQRTGMNTEAFF. The CDR3 DNA reads as TGTGCCACACAACGGACAGGAATGAACACTGAAGCTTTCTTT.

This clonotype was seen a handful of times. At one end the junction does not follow the germline gene, possibly because of a read error. The gene calls are TRBV27 and TRBJ2-7; D remains ambiguous. Germline loops: CDR1 MNHEY, CDR2 SMNVEV (reference sequence). The CDR3 is 11 residues long. CDR3 nucleotide sequence: TGTGCCAGCAGTTCCTCATACGATCAGTACTTC. Translating it yields CASSSSYDQYF.

This clonotype has a count of ten or more. This chain joins TRBV27 and TRBJ1-2; D not certain. The ends were cut back, 1 base at V and 8 bases at J, with 20 bases in the middle. This CDR3 spans 16 amino acids. Germline assignment: CDR1 MNHEY and CDR2 SMNVEV (reference sequence). CDR3 loop: CASSLFGLPKPIGYTF. CDR3 bases: TGTGCCAGCAGTTTATTCGGGCTACCCAAACCCATCGGCTACACCTTC.

The chain has TRBV27 and TRBJ1-6, with 7 positions matching TRBD1. V lost 7 bases and J lost 4; bases outside the gene matches: 4. Germline values: CDR1 MNHEY, CDR2 SMNVEV (reference sequence). The CDR3 is 14 amino acids. Here the CDR3 reads CASISGQYNSPLHF. CDR3 DNA sequence: TGTGCCAGCATTTCGGGACAGTATAATTCACCCCTCCACTTT.

This clonotype was found many times. This chain joins TRBV4-2 and TRBJ1-5; D is unclear. V dropped 5 bases and J dropped 9 bases, with 20 bases sitting between them. The CDR3 spans 15 residues. Germline V CDR1 and CDR2: LGHNA, YNFKEQ. CDR3 region: CASSVEEQRGRPQHF. The DNA of the CDR3 is TGTGCCAGCAGCGTTGAGGAGCAACGAGGACGGCCCCAGCATTTT.